What follows are 21 T cell receptor beta chains derived from one specimen sequenced in a study of siplizumab effects on memory and regulatory T cells. Generated by immunoSEQ multiplex PCR, the TCRdb table keeps only in-frame clones and is missing some. This table has some 100,000 clones, under 95% appearing once. The specimen was CD8+ T cells sorted from blood. These receptors came from a human donor in good health.

Concerning this clone: The germline gene is not matched at one end of the junction; a read error may be the cause. CDR3 DNA: TGTGCCAGCAGCTGGACAGGGGAGGTCTTC. This sequence encodes CASSWTGEVF. J is TRBJ2-7 and V is TRBV6-4, with 9 bases lining up with TRBD1. The CDR3 has 10 amino acids. Germline CDR1 is MRHNA and CDR2 is SNTAGT.

This rearrangement joins TRBV25-1 to TRBJ1-2; tentatively, D is TRBD1 (5 bases). CDR3 size: 14 residues. Germline V gives CDR1 MGHDK, CDR2 SYGVNS. Trimming left V 3 bases short and J 3 bases short, with 11 bases between. The chain's CDR3 is CASSDPGRHYGYTF. CDR3 in DNA: TGTGCCAGCAGTGATCCGGGACGGCACTATGGCTACACCTTC.

The count of this clone is one. V is TRBV6-5 and J is TRBJ1-1; TRBD1 might be the D (6 bases). With 8 bases removed from V and 5 bases from J, the gap between germline ends came to 12 bases. CDR1 is MNHEY, CDR2 SVGAGI, per germline. The CDR3 contains 12 residues. The CDR3 reads CASGQGRTEAFF. The CDR3, as DNA: TGTGCCAGCGGGCAGGGGAGGACTGAAGCTTTCTTT.

This chain joins TRBV7-6 and TRBJ2-5; possibly TRBD1 or TRBD2 for D (5 bases each). Per germline, CDR1 SGHVS and CDR2 FNYEAQ. CDR3 length: 13 residues. V gave up 5 bases and J gave up 5 bases, with 12 bases separating them. The CDR3 is CASSEAWGETQYF. DNA for the CDR3: TGTGCCAGCAGCGAAGCCTGGGGGGAGACCCAGTACTTC.

The rearrangement uses TRBV7-2 and TRBJ2-5; D is ambiguous. The CDR3 spans 13 residues. V gave up 5 bases and J gave up 7 bases, with 14 bases separating them. Looked up from germline, CDR1 is SGHTA and CDR2 is FQGNSA. The CDR3 DNA reads as TGTGCCAGCAGCGGCCGCGGTTGGGGGACCCAGTACTTC. The encoded protein is CASSGRGWGTQYF.

This chain links TRBV7-8 with TRBJ2-7, with 11 bases lining up with TRBD2. The germline CDR1 and CDR2 sequences are SGHVS and FQNEAQ. CDR3 length equals 14 residues. Unmatched junction bases numbered 5, after V lost 5 bases and J lost 5 bases. CDR3 loop: CASSPGLAVHEQYF. Here the CDR3 DNA reads TGTGCCAGCAGCCCGGGACTAGCGGTCCACGAGCAGTACTTC.

The CDR3 nucleotides are TGTGCCAGCAGTGAATATTCGGGGGGGCCATACGAGCAGTACTTC. Amino acid sequence: CASSEYSGGPYEQYF. This chain connects TRBV6-1 to TRBJ2-5, with 8 bases matching TRBD2. The J call may be in error: the DNA end matches TRBJ2-7 better. The germline V gene encodes CDR1 MNHNS and CDR2 SASEGT. CDR3 length: 15 residues.

A word on this clone: The junction departs from germline at one end; a sequencing error may be responsible. The gene calls are TRBV7-8 and TRBJ2-7; 8 bases align to TRBD2. The CDR3 totals 15 residues. The V gene's germline CDR1 is SGHVS and CDR2 FQNEAQ. In nucleotides, the CDR3 is TGTGCCAGCAGCTTGGTAGCGGGACCATCCTCCGAGCAGTACTTC. The encoded protein is CASSLVAGPSSEQYF.

V usage is TRBV2 and J usage is TRBJ1-1, with TRBD1 as a possible D gene (5 bases). From germline, CDR1 is SNHLY and CDR2 FYNNEI. Trimming took off 10 bases at V and 1 base at J, with 19 bases between the two ends. This CDR3 is 15 amino acids long. CDR3 DNA: TGTGCCACCAGAACCGGGACGTTGGAGAACACTGAAGCTTTCTTT. Amino acids: CATRTGTLENTEAFF.

This sequence joins TRBV13 and TRBJ2-1, with TRBD2 matching over 7 bases. Losses at the gene ends were 4 bases for V and 6 bases for J; bases not matched to a gene: 12. The germline V gene has CDR1 PRHDT and CDR2 FYEKMQ (reference sequence). The CDR3 is 16 amino acids. CDR3 in amino acids: CASSWGGPELSNEQFF. CDR3 bases: TGTGCCAGCAGCTGGGGGGGACCCGAACTTAGCAATGAGCAGTTCTTC.

The chain employs TRBV6-4 and TRBJ1-1, with D unresolved. V lost 3 bases and J 5 bases, leaving 10 bases between the germline ends. CDR1 MRHNA and CDR2 SNTAGT come from the germline V gene. The CDR3 consists of 13 residues. CDR3 sequence: CASSEAFGTEAFF. The DNA for the CDR3 is TGTGCCAGCAGTGAAGCATTTGGTACTGAAGCTTTCTTT.

J is TRBJ2-3 and V is TRBV19, with a weak D call TRBD1 (6 bases). With 6 bases removed from V and 2 bases from J, the gap between germline ends came to 15 bases. Germline V gives CDR1 LNHDA, CDR2 SQIVND (reference sequence). This CDR3 contains 15 residues. The CDR3 spells CASSDRDTYTDTQYF. The CDR3 bases are TGTGCCAGTAGCGACCGGGACACATACACAGATACGCAGTATTTT.

The chain combines TRBV30 with TRBJ2-7; D not resolved. The CDR3 runs 12 residues. V was clipped by 4 bases and J by 0 bases, with 7 bases between them. The germline V gene has CDR1 GTSNPN and CDR2 SVGIG (reference sequence). The CDR3 DNA reads as TGTGCCTGGAATGAGGACTCCTACGAGCAGTACTTC. It translates to CAWNEDSYEQYF. The full variable domain, in which reference TRBV30 and TRBJ2-7 provide the parts outside the CDR3, is SQTIHQWPATLVQPVGSPLSLECTVEGTSNPNLYWYRQAAGRGLQLLFYSVGIGQISSEVPQNLSASRPQDRQFILSSKKLLLSDSGFYLCAWNEDSYEQYFGPGTRLTVT.

The gene calls are TRBV10-3 and TRBJ2-2; D gene ambiguous. Per the germline V gene, CDR1 is ENHRY and CDR2 is SYGVKD. V lost 2 bases to trimming and J lost 0 bases, with 16 bases between them. There are 18 residues in the CDR3. Written as DNA, the CDR3 is TGTGCCATCAGTGAGCTCCCTCCGCGCCGCGCGAACACCGGGGAGCTGTTTTTT. Translation gives CAISELPPRRANTGELFF.

V usage is TRBV5-6 and J usage is TRBJ2-2; D gene ambiguous. CDR1 SGHDT and CDR2 YYEEEE come from the germline V gene. V lost 2 bases and J 3 bases, leaving 8 bases between the germline ends. There are 14 residues in the CDR3. CDR3 DNA sequence: TGTGCCAGCAGCTTCAAAAGGGACACCGGGGAGCTGTTTTTT. Translated, it gives CASSFKRDTGELFF.

The V and J genes are TRBV10-1 and TRBJ2-2; the match to TRBD1 covers 8 bases. V shed 8 bases, J shed 5 bases, and the junction held 7 bases outside the gene matches. The CDR3 covers 14 residues. The germline gives CDR1 WNHNN, CDR2 SYGVQD (reference sequence). DNA for the CDR3: TGCGCCAGCGACGGACAGGGTGAAACCGGGGAGCTGTTTTTT. It yields the protein CASDGQGETGELFF.

This chain joins TRBV7-2 and TRBJ1-1; 9 bases are a match to TRBD1. This CDR3 contains 15 residues. With V trimmed by 0 bases and J by 6 bases, 5 bases remained unmatched. From germline, CDR1 is SGHTA and CDR2 FQGNSA. CDR3 protein: CASSLAGGQGAEAFF. The CDR3 bases are TGTGCCAGCAGCTTAGCCGGGGGACAGGGAGCTGAAGCTTTCTTT.

The V and J genes are TRBV11-2 and TRBJ2-1; a possible D gene is TRBD1 (5 bases). CDR1 is SGHAT, CDR2 FQNNGV, per germline. The ends were cut back, 0 bases at V and 8 bases at J, with 17 bases in the middle. CDR3 length equals 16 residues. The CDR3 coding sequence is TGTGCCAGCAGCTTAGAAACAGACAGTCCCATCCATGAGCAGTTCTTC. This sequence encodes CASSLETDSPIHEQFF.

This clone was recorded once. The J gene is TRBJ2-7, the V gene TRBV6-5; D possibly corresponds to TRBD1 (6 bases). V lost 6 bases to trimming and J lost 1 base, with 13 bases between them. The CDR3 length is 14 residues. Germline lookup yields CDR1 MNHEY and CDR2 SVGAGI. CDR3 sequence: CASSSGQRSYEQYF. The DNA of the CDR3 is TGTGCCAGCAGCAGCGGACAGCGTTCCTACGAGCAGTACTTC.

V is TRBV21-1 and J is TRBJ2-1; TRBD2, the D gene given by the table, was not confirmed from the DNA. TRBV21-1 is described as a pseudogene. The CDR3 totals 23 residues. The CDR3 nucleotides read TGTGCCAGCAGCAACCCCGCCCCCCGACTAGCGGGGGGGCTTTGGGGATCCTACAATGAGCAGTTCTTC. Amino acid sequence: CASSNPAPRLAGGLWGSYNEQFF.

Only one count was recorded for this clone. The chain joins TRBV9 to TRBJ2-7; 9 bases are a match to TRBD2. The germline gives CDR1 SGDLS, CDR2 YYNGEE. V was pared by 0 bases and J by 6 bases, with 7 bases of the junction left unmatched. The CDR3 contains 15 residues. The CDR3 DNA reads as TGTGCCAGCAGCGTAGGTAGTAGCGGGAGTCCCGAGCAGTACTTC. It specifies CASSVGSSGSPEQYF.